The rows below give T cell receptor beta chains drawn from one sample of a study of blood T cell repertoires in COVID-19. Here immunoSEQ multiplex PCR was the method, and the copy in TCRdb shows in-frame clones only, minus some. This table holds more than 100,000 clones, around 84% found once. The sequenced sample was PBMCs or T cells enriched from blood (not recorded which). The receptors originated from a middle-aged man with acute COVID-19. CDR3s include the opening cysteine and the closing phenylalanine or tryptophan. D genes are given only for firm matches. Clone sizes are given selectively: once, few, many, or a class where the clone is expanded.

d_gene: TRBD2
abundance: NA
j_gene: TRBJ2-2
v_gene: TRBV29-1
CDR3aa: CSGGLGLGGTGELFF
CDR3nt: TGCAGCGGGGGATTGGGACTAGGAGGCACCGGGGAGCTGTTTTTT

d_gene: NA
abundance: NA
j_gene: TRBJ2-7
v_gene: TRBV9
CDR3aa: CASSVDWLAGEQYF
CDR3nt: TGTGCCAGCAGCGTAGACTGGCTAGCCGGCGAGCAGTACTTC

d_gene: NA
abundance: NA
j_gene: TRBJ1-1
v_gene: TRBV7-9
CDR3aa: CASSRGEAGAFF
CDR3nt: TGTGCCAGCAGCCGGGGGGAGGCCGGAGCTTTCTTT

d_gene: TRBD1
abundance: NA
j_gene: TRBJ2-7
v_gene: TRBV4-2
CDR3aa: CASSQDTGTGFYEQYF
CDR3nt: TGTGCCAGCAGCCAAGATACGGGGACAGGGTTTTACGAGCAGTACTTC

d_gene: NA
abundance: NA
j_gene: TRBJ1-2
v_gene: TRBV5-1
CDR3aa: CASSLADSTHGYTF
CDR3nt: TGCGCCAGCAGCTTGGCCGACAGTACCCATGGCTACACCTTC

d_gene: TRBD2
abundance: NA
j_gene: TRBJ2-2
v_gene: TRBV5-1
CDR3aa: CASSRGEGGPTGELFF
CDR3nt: TGCGCCAGCAGCCGAGGTGAGGGAGGGCCCACCGGGGAGCTGTTTTTT

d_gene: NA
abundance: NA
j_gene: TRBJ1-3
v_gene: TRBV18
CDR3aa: CASSPNGTPDGNTIYF
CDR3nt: TGTGCCAGCTCACCTAACGGGACTCCGGACGGAAACACCATATATTTT

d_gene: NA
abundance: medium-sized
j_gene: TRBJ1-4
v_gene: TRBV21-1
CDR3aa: CASSHRDRGLEKLFF
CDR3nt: TGTGCCAGCAGCCACCGGGACAGGGGGCTTGAAAAACTGTTTTTT

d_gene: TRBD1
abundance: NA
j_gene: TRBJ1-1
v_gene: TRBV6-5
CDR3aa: CASSYSRQGRTEAFF
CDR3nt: TGTGCCAGCAGTTACTCCAGACAGGGGAGAACTGAAGCTTTCTTT

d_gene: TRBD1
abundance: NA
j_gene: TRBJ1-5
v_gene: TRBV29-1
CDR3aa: CSVTGTDSNQPQHF
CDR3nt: TGCAGCGTCACGGGGACAGATAGCAATCAGCCCCAGCATTTT

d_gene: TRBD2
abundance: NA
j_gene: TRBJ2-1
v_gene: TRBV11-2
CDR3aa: CASSLARGWRGVSPNEQFF
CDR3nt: TGTGCCAGCAGCTTAGCTAGGGGATGGCGGGGGGTGTCCCCCAATGAGCAGTTCTTC

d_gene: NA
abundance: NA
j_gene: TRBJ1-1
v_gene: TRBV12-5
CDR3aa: CASVLTYNTEAFF
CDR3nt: TGTGCTAGTGTCCTGACATATAACACTGAAGCTTTCTTT

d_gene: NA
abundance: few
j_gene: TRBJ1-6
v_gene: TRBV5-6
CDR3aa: CASSSHSPLHF
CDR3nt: TGTGCCAGCAGCTCTCATTCACCCCTCCACTTT

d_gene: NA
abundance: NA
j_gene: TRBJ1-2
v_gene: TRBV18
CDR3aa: CASSPSGGPANYGYTF
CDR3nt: TGTGCCAGCTCACCATCTGGGGGCCCAGCTAACTATGGCTACACCTTC

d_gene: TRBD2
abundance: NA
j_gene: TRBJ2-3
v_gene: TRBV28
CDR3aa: CASSGGSDTDTQYF
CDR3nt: TGTGCCAGCAGTGGCGGGAGCGACACAGATACGCAGTATTTT

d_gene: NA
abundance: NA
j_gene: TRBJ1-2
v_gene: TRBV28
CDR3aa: CASSPGSNYGYTF
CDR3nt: TGTGCCAGCAGCCCGGGGAGTAACTATGGCTACACCTTC

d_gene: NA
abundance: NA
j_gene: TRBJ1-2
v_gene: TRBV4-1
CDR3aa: CASSQEGSSYGYTF
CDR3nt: TGCGCCAGCAGCCAAGAGGGCTCCAGCTATGGCTACACCTTC

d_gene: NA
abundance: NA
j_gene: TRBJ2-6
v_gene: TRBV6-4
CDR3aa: CASSDSGSTSSGANVLTF
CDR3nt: TGTGCCAGCAGTGACTCAGGGAGCACCTCCTCTGGGGCCAACGTCCTGACTTTC

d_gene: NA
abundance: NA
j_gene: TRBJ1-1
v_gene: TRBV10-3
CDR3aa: CAISFDLNTEAFF
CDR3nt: TGTGCCATCAGTTTTGACTTGAACACTGAAGCTTTCTTT

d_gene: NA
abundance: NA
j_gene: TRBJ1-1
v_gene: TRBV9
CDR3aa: CASSAWEGEGTEAFF
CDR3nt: TGTGCCAGCAGCGCGTGGGAGGGAGAGGGCACTGAAGCTTTCTTT

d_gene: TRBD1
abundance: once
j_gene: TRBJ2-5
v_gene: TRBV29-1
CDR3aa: CSGGQGRTETQYF
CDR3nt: TGCAGCGGGGGACAGGGGCGCACTGAGACCCAGTACTTC

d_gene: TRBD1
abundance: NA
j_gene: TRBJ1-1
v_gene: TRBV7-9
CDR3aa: CASSPPGQVLNTEAFF
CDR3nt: TGTGCCAGCAGCCCCCCGGGACAGGTCTTGAACACTGAAGCTTTCTTT

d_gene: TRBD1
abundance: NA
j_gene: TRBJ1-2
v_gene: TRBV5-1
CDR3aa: CASSPDRGYGYTF
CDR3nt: TGCGCCAGCAGCCCGGACAGGGGTTATGGCTACACCTTC

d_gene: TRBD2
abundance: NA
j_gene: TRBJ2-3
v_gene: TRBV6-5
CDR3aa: CASWGEGATDTQYF
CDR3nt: TGTGCCAGCTGGGGGGAGGGTGCCACAGATACGCAGTATTTT

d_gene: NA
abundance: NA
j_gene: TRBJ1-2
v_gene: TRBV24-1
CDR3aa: CATSDFSRAGYTF
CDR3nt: TGTGCCACCAGTGATTTCTCCAGGGCTGGCTACACCTTC

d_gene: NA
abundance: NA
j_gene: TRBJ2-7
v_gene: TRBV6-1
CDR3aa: CASSEATAYEQYF
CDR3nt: TGTGCCAGCAGTGAAGCGACAGCCTACGAGCAGTACTTC

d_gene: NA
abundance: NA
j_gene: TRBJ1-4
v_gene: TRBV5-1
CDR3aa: CASSPLTGGANEKLFF
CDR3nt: TGCGCCAGCAGCCCTCTGACAGGTGGGGCTAATGAAAAACTGTTTTTT

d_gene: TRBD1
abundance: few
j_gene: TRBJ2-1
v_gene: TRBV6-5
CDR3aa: CASRPTGNRDNEQFF
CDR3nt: TGTGCCAGCAGACCGACAGGGAATCGGGACAATGAGCAGTTCTTC

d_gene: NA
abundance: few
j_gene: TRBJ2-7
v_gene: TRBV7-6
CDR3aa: CASSFGGYEAYEQYF
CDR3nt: TGTGCCAGCAGCTTTGGGGGCTACGAGGCCTACGAGCAGTACTTC

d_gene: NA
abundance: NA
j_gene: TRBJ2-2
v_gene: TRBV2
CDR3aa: CASSEYAETGELFF
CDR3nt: TGTGCCAGCAGTGAATACGCTGAGACCGGGGAGCTGTTTTTT

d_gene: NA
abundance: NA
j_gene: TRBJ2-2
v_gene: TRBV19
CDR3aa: CASSREQGELFF
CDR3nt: TGTGCCAGTAGTCGGGAGCAAGGGGAGCTGTTTTTT

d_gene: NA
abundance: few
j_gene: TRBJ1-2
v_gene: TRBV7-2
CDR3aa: CASTLGGEPSNYGYTF
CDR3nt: TGTGCCAGCACCCTCGGAGGGGAACCTTCTAACTATGGCTACACCTTC

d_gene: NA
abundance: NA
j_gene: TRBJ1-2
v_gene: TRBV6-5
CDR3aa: CASRGDYGYTF
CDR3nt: TGTGCCAGCCGGGGGGACTATGGCTACACCTTC

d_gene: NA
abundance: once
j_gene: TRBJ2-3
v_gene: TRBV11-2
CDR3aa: CASTLQYDTDTQYF
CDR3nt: TGTGCCAGCACCCTACAGTACGACACAGATACGCAGTATTTT

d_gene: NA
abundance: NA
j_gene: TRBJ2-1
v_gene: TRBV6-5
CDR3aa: CASSSPLLGVPNEQFF
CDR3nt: TGTGCCAGCAGTTCCCCCCTGTTAGGGGTACCCAATGAGCAGTTCTTC

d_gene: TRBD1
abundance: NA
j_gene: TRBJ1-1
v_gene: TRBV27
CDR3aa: CASSPRQGLNTEAFF
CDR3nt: TGTGCCAGCAGTCCCAGACAGGGCCTCAACACTGAAGCTTTCTTT

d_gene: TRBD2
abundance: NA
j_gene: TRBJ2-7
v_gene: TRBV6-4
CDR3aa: CASGGSGRGYEQYF
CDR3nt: TGTGCCAGCGGAGGTAGCGGGAGGGGGTACGAGCAGTACTTC

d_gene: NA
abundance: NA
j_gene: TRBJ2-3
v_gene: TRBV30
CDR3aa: CAGWERTDTQYF
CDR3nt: TGTGCCGGGTGGGAGCGCACAGATACGCAGTATTTT

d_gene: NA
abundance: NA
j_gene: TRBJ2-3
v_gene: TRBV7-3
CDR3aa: CAGSGSRTDTQYF
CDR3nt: TGTGCCGGCTCAGGAAGCCGCACAGATACGCAGTATTTT

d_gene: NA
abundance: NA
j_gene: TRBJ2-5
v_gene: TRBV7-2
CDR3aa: CASSSGYQETQYF
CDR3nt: TGTGCCAGCAGCTCAGGGTACCAAGAGACCCAGTACTTC

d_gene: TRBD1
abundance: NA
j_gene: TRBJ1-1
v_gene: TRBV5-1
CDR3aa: CASSPQGAATEAFF
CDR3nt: TGCGCCAGCAGCCCACAGGGGGCGGCCACTGAAGCTTTCTTT

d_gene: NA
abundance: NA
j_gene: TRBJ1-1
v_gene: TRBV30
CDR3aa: CAWSGERAFF
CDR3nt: TGTGCCTGGAGTGGGGAGAGGGCTTTCTTT

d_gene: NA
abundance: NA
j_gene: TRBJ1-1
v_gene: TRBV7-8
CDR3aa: CASSFTGQAFF
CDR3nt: TGTGCCAGCAGCTTCACAGGGCAAGCTTTCTTT

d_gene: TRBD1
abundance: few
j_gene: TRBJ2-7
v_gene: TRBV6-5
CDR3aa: CASSQDRGNYEQYF
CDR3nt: TGTGCCAGCAGTCAGGACAGGGGTAACTACGAGCAGTACTTC

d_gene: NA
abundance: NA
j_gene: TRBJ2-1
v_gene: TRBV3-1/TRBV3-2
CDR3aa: CASSQLNNEQFF
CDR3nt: TGTGCCAGCAGCCAACTAAACAATGAGCAGTTCTTC

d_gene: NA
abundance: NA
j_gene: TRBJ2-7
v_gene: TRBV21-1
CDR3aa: CASSKEPSRTYEQYF
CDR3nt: TGTGCCAGCAGCAAAGAGCCGTCCCGAACCTACGAGCAGTACTTC

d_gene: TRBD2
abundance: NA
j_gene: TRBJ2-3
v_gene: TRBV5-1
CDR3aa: CASSPGLAVDTQYF
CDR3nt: TGCGCCAGCAGCCCCGGACTAGCAGTTGATACGCAGTATTTT